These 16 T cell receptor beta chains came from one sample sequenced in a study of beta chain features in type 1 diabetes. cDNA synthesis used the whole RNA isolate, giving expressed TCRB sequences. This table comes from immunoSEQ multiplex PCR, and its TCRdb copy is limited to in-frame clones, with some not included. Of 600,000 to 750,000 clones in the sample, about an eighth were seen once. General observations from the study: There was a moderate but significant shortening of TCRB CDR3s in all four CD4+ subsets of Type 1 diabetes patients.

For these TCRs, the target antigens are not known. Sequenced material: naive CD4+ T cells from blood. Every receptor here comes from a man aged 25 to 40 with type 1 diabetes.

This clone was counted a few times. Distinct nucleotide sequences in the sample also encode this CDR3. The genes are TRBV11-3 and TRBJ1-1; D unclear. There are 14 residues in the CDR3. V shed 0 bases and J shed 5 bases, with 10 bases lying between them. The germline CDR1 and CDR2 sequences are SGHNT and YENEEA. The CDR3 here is CASSLDGRGTEAFF. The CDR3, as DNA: TGTGCCAGCAGCTTAGATGGTCGTGGGACTGAAGCTTTCTTT.

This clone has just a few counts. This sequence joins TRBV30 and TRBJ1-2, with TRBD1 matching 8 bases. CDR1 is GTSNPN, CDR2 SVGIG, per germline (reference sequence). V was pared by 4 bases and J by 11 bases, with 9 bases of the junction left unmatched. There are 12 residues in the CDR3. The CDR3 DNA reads TGTGCCTGGACCCCCGGGACAGGAGAATACACCTTC. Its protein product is CAWTPGTGEYTF.

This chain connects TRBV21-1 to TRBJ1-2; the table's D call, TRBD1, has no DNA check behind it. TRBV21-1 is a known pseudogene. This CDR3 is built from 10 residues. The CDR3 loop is CASRDSGYTF. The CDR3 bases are TGTGCCAGCAGGGACAGTGGCTACACCTTC.

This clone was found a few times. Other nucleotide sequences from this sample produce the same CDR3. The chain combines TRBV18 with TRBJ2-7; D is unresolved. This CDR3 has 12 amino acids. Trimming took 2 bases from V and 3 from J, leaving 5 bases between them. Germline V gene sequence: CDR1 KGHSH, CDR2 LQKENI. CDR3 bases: TGTGCCAGCTCACCAGCAAGCTACGAGCAGTACTTC. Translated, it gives CASSPASYEQYF.

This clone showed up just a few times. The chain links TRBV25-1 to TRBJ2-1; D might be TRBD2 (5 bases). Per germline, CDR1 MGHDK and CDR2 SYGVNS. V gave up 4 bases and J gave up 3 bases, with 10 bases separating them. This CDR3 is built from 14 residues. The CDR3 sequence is CASSGRTFYNEQFF. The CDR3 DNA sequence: TGTGCCAGCAGTGGCCGGACTTTCTACAATGAGCAGTTCTTC.

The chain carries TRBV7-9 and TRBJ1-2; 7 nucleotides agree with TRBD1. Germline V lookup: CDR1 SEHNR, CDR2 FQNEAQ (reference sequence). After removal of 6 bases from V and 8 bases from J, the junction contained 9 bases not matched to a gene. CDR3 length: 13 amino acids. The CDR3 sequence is CASRKEGAEGYTF. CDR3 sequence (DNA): TGTGCCAGCAGAAAGGAGGGGGCGGAAGGCTACACCTTC. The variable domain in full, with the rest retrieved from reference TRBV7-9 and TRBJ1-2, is DTGVSQNPRHKITKRGQNVTFRCDPISEHNRLYWYRQTLGQGPEFLTYFQNEAQLEKSRLLSDRFSAERPKGSFSTLEIQRTEQGDSAMYLCASRKEGAEGYTFGSGTRLTVV.

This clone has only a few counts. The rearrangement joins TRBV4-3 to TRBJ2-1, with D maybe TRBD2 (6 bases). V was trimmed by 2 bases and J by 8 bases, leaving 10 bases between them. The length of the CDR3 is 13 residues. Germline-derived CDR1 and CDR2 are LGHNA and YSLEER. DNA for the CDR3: TGCGCCAGCAGCCAACAGGAGGGAGATGAGCAGTTCTTC. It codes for CASSQQEGDEQFF.

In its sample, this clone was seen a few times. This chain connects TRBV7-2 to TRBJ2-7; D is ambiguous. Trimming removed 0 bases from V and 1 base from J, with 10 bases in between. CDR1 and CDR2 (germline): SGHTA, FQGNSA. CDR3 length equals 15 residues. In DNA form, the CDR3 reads TGTGCCAGCAGCTTAGCGTACGAATCGTCCTACGAGCAGTACTTC. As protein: CASSLAYESSYEQYF.

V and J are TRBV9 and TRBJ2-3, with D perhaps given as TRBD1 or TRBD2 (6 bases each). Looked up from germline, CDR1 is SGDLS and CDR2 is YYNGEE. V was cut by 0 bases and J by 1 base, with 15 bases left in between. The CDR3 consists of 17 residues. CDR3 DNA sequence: TGTGCCAGCAGCGTAGACGTCTGGGGGGCTGGCACAGATACGCAGTATTTT. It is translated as CASSVDVWGAGTDTQYF. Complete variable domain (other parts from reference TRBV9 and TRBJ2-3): DSGVTQTPKHLITATGQRVTLRCSPRSGDLSVYWYQQSLDQGLQFLIQYYNGEERAKGNILERFSAQQFPDLHSELNLSSLELGDSALYFCASSVDVWGAGTDTQYFGPGTRLTVL.

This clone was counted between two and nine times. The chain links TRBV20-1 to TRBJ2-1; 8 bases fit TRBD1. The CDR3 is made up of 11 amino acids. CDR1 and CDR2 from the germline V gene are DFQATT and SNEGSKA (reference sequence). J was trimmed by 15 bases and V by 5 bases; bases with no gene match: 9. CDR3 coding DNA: TGCAGTGCTGGCACAGGGGGTCAAATGTTCTTC. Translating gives CSAGTGGQMFF.

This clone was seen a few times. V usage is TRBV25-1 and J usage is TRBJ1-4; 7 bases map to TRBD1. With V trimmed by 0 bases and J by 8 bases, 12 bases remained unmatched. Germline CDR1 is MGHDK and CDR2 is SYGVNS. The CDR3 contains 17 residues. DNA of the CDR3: TGTGCCAGCAGTGAATATATCGGCAGGCAGGGGGACGAAAAACTGTTTTTT. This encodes CASSEYIGRQGDEKLFF.

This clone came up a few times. Written as DNA, the CDR3 is TGCGCCAGCAGCCAACTCCCACTCACCGGGGAGCTGTTTTTT. Translated: CASSQLPLTGELFF. This chain connects TRBV4-1 to TRBJ2-2; D gene uncertain. CDR3 length equals 14 residues. Germline V lookup: CDR1 MGHRA, CDR2 YSYEKL. The V end lost 2 bases, the J end lost 4 bases, and 8 bases lay between the germline ends.

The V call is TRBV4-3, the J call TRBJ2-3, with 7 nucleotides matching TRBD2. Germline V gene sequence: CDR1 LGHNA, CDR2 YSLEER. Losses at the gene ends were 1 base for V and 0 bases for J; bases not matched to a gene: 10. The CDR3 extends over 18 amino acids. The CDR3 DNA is TGCGCCAGCAGCCAAGCCGTCCGTGGGCGGGGGAGCACAGATACGCAGTATTTT. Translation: CASSQAVRGRGSTDTQYF.

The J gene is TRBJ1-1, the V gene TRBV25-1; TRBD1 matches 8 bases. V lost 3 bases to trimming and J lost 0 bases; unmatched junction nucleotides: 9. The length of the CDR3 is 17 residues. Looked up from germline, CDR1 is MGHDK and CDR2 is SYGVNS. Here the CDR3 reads CASSDLGQGNMNTEAFF. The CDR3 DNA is TGTGCCAGCAGTGATCTCGGACAGGGCAATATGAACACTGAAGCTTTCTTT.

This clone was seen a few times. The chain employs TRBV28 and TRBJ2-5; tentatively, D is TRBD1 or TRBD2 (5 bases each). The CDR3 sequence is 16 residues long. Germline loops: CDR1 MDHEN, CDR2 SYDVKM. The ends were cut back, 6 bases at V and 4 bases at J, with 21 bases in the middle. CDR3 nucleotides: TGTGCCAGCAGCTCTACCGGGACCCTCCTCGGAGAGACCCAGTACTTC. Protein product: CASSSTGTLLGETQYF.

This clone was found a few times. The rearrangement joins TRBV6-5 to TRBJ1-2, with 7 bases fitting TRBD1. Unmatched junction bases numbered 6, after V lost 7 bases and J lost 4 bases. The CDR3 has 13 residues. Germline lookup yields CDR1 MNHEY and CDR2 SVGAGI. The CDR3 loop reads CASTTGTAYGYTF. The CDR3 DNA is TGTGCCAGCACGACTGGGACAGCCTATGGCTACACCTTC.